These T cell receptor beta chains were read from a single sample in a study of shared clonotypes between healthy human individuals. Profiled with immunoSEQ multiplex PCR; TCRdb holds only in-frame clones, not every one. Of approximately 530,000 clones listed, 90% to 97% were seen once; the top ten hold 0.06%. The sequenced sample was naive CD4+ T cells sorted from blood. The receptors derive from a woman aged 30 to 39 in good health. Each CDR3 is given with its conserved first and last residue. A D gene is named only where the DNA matches it firmly. Only some rows state a clone size, as once, few, many or a class for expanded clones.

.,TRBJ2-7,TRBV19,.,CASSIPGGWYEQYF,TGTGCCAGTAGTATACCTGGGGGTTGGTACGAGCAGTACTTC
.,TRBJ2-5,TRBV27,TRBD1,CASSSSTGHSETQYF,TGTGCCAGCAGTTCATCGACAGGGCATTCAGAGACCCAGTACTTC
.,TRBJ2-3,TRBV15,TRBD2,CATSREEGTRASGGQYF,TGTGCCACCAGCAGAGAGGAGGGGACTAGGGCGTCCGGGGGGCAGTATTTT
.,TRBJ2-3,TRBV19,.,CASSLSSVSTDTQYF,TGTGCCAGTAGTCTCTCTAGCGTAAGCACAGATACGCAGTATTTT
.,TRBJ2-3,TRBV5-1,.,CASSFPGTTSTDTQYF,TGCGCCAGCAGCTTTCCCGGGACAACTAGCACAGATACGCAGTATTTT
few,TRBJ2-3,TRBV7-3,.,CASSLGTSTDTQYF,TGTGCCAGCAGCTTGGGGACAAGCACAGATACGCAGTATTTT
.,TRBJ1-5,TRBV28,.,CASRENNVGNQPQHF,TGTGCCAGCAGGGAGAACAACGTAGGCAATCAGCCCCAGCATTTT
.,TRBJ2-2,TRBV28,TRBD1,CASLEAGTGTGELFF,TGTGCCAGCCTCGAAGCCGGGACAGGGACCGGGGAGCTGTTTTTT
.,TRBJ2-1,TRBV6-5,.,CASTSLTYNEQFF,TGTGCCAGCACATCCCTCACCTACAATGAGCAGTTCTTC
.,TRBJ1-5,TRBV27,TRBD1,CASTPRGGDRAVAQPQHF,TGTGCCAGCACTCCTCGCGGGGGCGACAGGGCAGTTGCTCAGCCCCAGCATTTT
.,TRBJ2-7,TRBV27,.,CASSLSRQVYEQYF,TGTGCCAGCAGTTTATCCCGCCAGGTCTACGAGCAGTACTTC
once,TRBJ1-5,TRBV2,TRBD1,CASRATGIGNQPQHF,TGTGCCAGCAGGGCGACAGGGATTGGCAATCAGCCCCAGCATTTT
.,TRBJ1-2,TRBV10-2,.,CASSEWGGSRVYGYTF,TGCGCCAGCAGTGAGTGGGGGGGCAGTCGGGTTTATGGCTACACCTTC
.,TRBJ1-4,TRBV30,.,CAWSGLPAAGEKLFF,TGTGCCTGGAGTGGCCTTCCCGCCGCGGGTGAAAAACTGTTTTTT
.,TRBJ1-2,TRBV7-9,.,CASSTSGSYGYTF,TGTGCCAGCAGCACGTCCGGGTCCTATGGCTACACCTTC
.,TRBJ1-1,TRBV5-4,.,CASSLYTGPEAEAFF,TGTGCCAGCAGCTTGTATACAGGCCCTGAGGCTGAAGCTTTCTTT
.,TRBJ2-1,TRBV27,TRBD1,CASRPQGAGNEQFF,TGTGCCAGCAGACCACAGGGGGCCGGGAATGAGCAGTTCTTC
.,TRBJ1-1,TRBV29-1,.,CSVVLSRGVTEAFF,TGCAGCGTTGTTCTGTCCAGGGGAGTTACTGAAGCTTTCTTT
.,TRBJ2-5,TRBV30,TRBD1,CAWSPGTGGETQYF,TGTGCCTGGAGCCCCGGGACAGGGGGAGAGACCCAGTACTTC
.,TRBJ2-7,TRBV6-6,.,CASRDRAYEQYF,TGTGCCAGCAGGGACAGAGCCTACGAGCAGTACTTC
.,TRBJ1-2,TRBV7-2,.,CASSLDYGYTF,TGTGCCAGCAGCTTAGACTATGGCTACACCTTC
once,TRBJ1-6,TRBV4-2,.,CASSQDGSPLHF,TGTGCCAGCAGCCAAGACGGATCACCCCTCCACTTT
.,TRBJ1-1,TRBV6-5,.,CASSYSGASNTEAFF,TGTGCCAGCAGTTACTCAGGGGCCTCGAACACTGAAGCTTTCTTT
.,TRBJ2-5,TRBV7-2,.,CASSPHRTQYF,TGTGCCAGCAGCCCCCACCGGACCCAGTACTTC
.,TRBJ1-5,TRBV6-1,.,CASSDIRGTNQPQHF,TGTGCCAGCAGTGATATTAGGGGGACCAATCAGCCCCAGCATTTT
once,TRBJ1-2,TRBV6-5,TRBD1,CASSTGGISLYGYTF,TGTGCCAGCAGTACAGGGGGTATTTCCCTCTATGGCTACACCTTC
.,TRBJ1-1,TRBV6-6,.,CASSYSMMANTEAFF,TGTGCCAGCAGTTACTCGATGATGGCGAACACTGAAGCTTTCTTT
.,TRBJ2-5,TRBV11-2,.,CASSFNGQQETQYF,TGTGCCAGCAGCTTTAACGGCCAGCAAGAGACCCAGTACTTC
.,TRBJ2-6,TRBV2,TRBD1,CASRPTGVSGANVLTF,TGTGCCAGCAGGCCTACAGGGGTGTCTGGGGCCAACGTCCTGACTTTC
.,TRBJ2-5,TRBV18,.,CASSPASSQETQYF,TGTGCCAGCTCACCGGCTAGCTCCCAAGAGACCCAGTACTTC
once,TRBJ2-7,TRBV19,TRBD2,CASSRLAGTLESYEQYF,TGTGCCAGTAGTCGACTAGCGGGAACCCTTGAATCCTACGAGCAGTACTTC
.,TRBJ2-5,TRBV20-1,.,CSARVGETQYF,TGCAGTGCTAGAGTGGGGGAGACCCAGTACTTC
.,TRBJ2-3,TRBV13,TRBD2,CASSLTSGRALKDTQYF,TGTGCCAGCAGCCTCACTAGCGGGAGGGCCTTAAAAGATACGCAGTATTTT
.,TRBJ2-1,TRBV11-2,TRBD2,CASSFGVRGGLAGVREQFF,TGTGCCAGCAGCTTCGGAGTTAGGGGTGGACTAGCGGGAGTTCGGGAGCAGTTCTTC
.,TRBJ1-3,TRBV11-2,.,CASSPSSIRRFADTIYF,TGTGCCAGCAGCCCCTCAAGTATTCGGAGGTTCGCGGACACCATATATTTT
.,TRBJ1-3,TRBV19,TRBD1,CASSNLQGQGSGNTIYF,TGTGCCAGTAGTAACCTCCAGGGACAGGGTTCAGGAAACACCATATATTTT
.,TRBJ2-2,TRBV18,.,CASSPPSQNTGELFF,TGTGCCAGCTCACCACCGTCACAGAACACCGGGGAGCTGTTTTTT
.,TRBJ2-7,TRBV5-8,.,CASSRDVAYEQYF,TGTGCCAGCAGTCGGGACGTCGCATACGAGCAGTACTTC
.,TRBJ2-3,TRBV5-1,.,CASSSPPTDTQYF,TGCGCCAGCAGCTCGCCCCCCACAGATACGCAGTATTTT
.,TRBJ2-4,TRBV5-4,.,CASSPRTGIAKNIQYF,TGTGCCAGCAGCCCCAGGACCGGGATAGCCAAAAACATTCAGTACTTC